This T cell receptor (beta chain) comes out of a study of T cell changes during pregnancy in multiple sclerosis. The CDR3 covers 16 residues. CDR1 and CDR2 (germline): SGHDT, YYEEEE. V was clipped by 0 bases and J by 0 bases; unmatched bases: 4. The data were produced by immunoSEQ multiplex PCR, yet TCRdb's version contains in-frame clones alone and is incomplete. The table records 70,000 to 95,000 clones, roughly 91% of them present only once. The source was peripheral blood, collected after pregnancy. This sequence was found in a female donor in good health, enrolled as a control in a pregnancy study. The V and J genes are TRBV5-6 and TRBJ1-1; TRBD1 matches at 8 bases. CDR3 nucleotide sequence: TGTGCCAGCAGCTTGGAATGGGGACAGGTGAACACTGAAGCTTTCTTT. Translated: CASSLEWGQVNTEAFF.